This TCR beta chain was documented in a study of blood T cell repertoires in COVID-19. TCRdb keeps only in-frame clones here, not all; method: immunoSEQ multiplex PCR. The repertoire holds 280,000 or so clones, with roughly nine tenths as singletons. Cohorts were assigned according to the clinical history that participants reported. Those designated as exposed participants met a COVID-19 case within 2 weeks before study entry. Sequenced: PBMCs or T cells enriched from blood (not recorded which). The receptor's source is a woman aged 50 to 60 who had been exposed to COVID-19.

The CDR3 here is CASSLVSGQGGIETQYF. CDR3 sequence (DNA): TGTGCCAGCAGCTTAGTTTCCGGCCAGGGAGGTATTGAGACCCAGTACTTC. The chain uses TRBV7-2 and TRBJ2-5; D is possibly TRBD2 (6 bases). Trimming cost V 1 base and J 5 bases, with 20 bases left between them. CDR3 size: 17 residues. CDR1 is SGHTA and CDR2 is FQGNSA in the germline V gene.